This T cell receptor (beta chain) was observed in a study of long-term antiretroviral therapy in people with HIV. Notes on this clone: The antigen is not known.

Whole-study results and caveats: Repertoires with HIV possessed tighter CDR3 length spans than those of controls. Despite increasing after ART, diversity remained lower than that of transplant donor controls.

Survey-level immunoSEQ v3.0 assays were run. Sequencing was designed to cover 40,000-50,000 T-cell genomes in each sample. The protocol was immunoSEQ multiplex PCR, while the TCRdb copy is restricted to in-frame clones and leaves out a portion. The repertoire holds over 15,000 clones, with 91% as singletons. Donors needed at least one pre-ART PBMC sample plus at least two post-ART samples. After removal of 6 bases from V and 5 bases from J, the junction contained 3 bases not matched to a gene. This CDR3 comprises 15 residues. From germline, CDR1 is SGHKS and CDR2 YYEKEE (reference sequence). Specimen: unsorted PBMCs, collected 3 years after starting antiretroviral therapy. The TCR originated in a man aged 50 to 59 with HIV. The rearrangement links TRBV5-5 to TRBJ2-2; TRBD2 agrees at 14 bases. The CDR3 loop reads CASTGTSGGTGELFF. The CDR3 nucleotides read TGTGCCAGCACCGGGACTAGCGGGGGAACCGGGGAGCTGTTTTTT.